Each of the 7 T cell receptor beta chains below was sequenced from the same sample in a study of monozygotic twins with inflammatory bowel disease. TCRdb reprocessed the 5' RACE reads and reports one entry per CDR3 protein, with no DNA. Its listing shows some 170,000 distinct CDR3 sequences. Sequenced: blood. The receptor source for this set is a human donor with ulcerative colitis or Crohn's disease, or a healthy co-twin of an affected twin (not recorded which).

The rearrangement links TRBV29-1 to TRBJ1-5. The CDR3 has 11 residues. Germline V gene lookup returns CDR1 SQVTM and CDR2 ANQGSEA. The CDR3 sequence: CSSRWGQPQHF.

The V gene is TRBV10-3, the J gene TRBJ2-7; the D call of TRBD2 rests on TCRdb alone, since no DNA is present to check it. The CDR3 spans 15 residues. Per germline, CDR1 ENHRY and CDR2 SYGVKD. The CDR3 protein is CAISDPGLAAYEQYF.

The chain couples TRBV5-1 to TRBJ2-1; TCRdb selects TRBD1, and the lack of DNA leaves this call unchecked. Germline V gives CDR1 SGHRS, CDR2 YFSETQ. This CDR3 spans 17 amino acids. The CDR3 region is CASSFPTSGGSYNEQFF.

V usage is TRBV28 and J usage is TRBJ2-3; TCRdb picks TRBD1, but there is no DNA to check that call. Looked up from germline, CDR1 is MDHEN and CDR2 is SYDVKM. The CDR3 totals 14 residues. The CDR3 region is CASSFDRRADTQYF.

This chain links TRBV7-9 with TRBJ2-1. Germline values: CDR1 SEHNR, CDR2 FQNEAQ (reference sequence). The CDR3 loop spans 14 amino acids. The CDR3 spells CASSPRTGYNEQFF.

The J gene is TRBJ2-1, the V gene TRBV28; TCRdb indicates TRBD1, and absent DNA this call remains unverified. This CDR3 is built from 14 residues. Per germline, CDR1 MDHEN and CDR2 SYDVKM. This CDR3 reads CASLSTGFYNEQFF. The full variable domain, its missing parts supplied by reference TRBV28 and TRBJ2-1, is DVKVTQSSRYLVKRTGEKVFLECVQDMDHENMFWYRQDPGLGLRLIYFSYDVKMKEKGDIPEGYSVSREKKERFSLILESASTNQTSMYLCASLSTGFYNEQFFGPGTRLTVL.

The chain uses TRBV29-1 and TRBJ2-5; checking the TCRdb D call of TRBD1 is not possible without DNA. From germline, CDR1 is SQVTM and CDR2 ANQGSEA. This CDR3 spans 15 amino acids. Here the CDR3 reads CSFLSGQGSQETQYF.